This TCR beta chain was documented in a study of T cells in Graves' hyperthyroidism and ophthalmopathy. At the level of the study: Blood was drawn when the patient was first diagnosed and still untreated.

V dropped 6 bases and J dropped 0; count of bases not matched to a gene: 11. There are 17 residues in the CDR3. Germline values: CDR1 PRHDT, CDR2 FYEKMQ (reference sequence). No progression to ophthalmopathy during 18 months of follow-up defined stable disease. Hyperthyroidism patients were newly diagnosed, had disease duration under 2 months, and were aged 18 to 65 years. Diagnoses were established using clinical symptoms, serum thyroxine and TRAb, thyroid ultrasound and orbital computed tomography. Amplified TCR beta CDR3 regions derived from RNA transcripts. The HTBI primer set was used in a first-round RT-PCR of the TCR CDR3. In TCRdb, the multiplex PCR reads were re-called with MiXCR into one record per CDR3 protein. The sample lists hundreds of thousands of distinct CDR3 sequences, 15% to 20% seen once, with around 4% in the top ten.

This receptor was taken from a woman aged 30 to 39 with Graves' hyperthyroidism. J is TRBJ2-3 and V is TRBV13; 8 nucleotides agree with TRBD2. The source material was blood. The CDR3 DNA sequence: TGTGCCAGCAGTTCCCGGACTAGCCCTTTTAGCACAGATACGCAGTATTTT. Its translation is CASSSRTSPFSTDTQYF.